This T cell receptor beta chain was retrieved from a study of T cell repertoires in cytomegalovirus infection (dated 2019 in TCRdb). For the wider study: Alongside well-studied HLA-B-restricted epitopes, the peptide stimulations were aimed at recently identified HLA-C-restricted CMV epitopes, whose presentation resists viral immunomodulation. The HLA type of each donor mattered for the analysis, because public TCR beta signatures pointed to carriage of CMV infection along with the matching HLA type. What the authors observed across the whole study: In the ex vivo response, HLA-C-restricted CMV-specific TCR beta clonotypes were dominant, and in two of eight donors the single most frequent clonotype came from this HLA-C-restricted group. In both this cohort and an independent cohort of over 350 donors, the cumulative frequency of public TCR beta family members distinguished carriers of CMV infection plus the relevant HLA type.

The cysteine opens and the phenylalanine closes a CDR3 of 13 amino acids. Only the CDR3 part of the read is kept: 39 bases, read in frame from the first base. V gives up 0 bases and J gives up 7 bases, and the segment between their germline ends measures 7 bases. From a lookup of the germline V gene, CDR1 and CDR2 are MNHEY and SVGAGI. The treatment or condition label on this specimen signifies: in vitro stimulation with specific CMV peptide epitopes to enrich CMV-specific T cells. Sequencing was performed on an Illumina HiSeq 1500. The public reads were reanalyzed by TCRdb: fastp trimming at Q25, MiXCR alignment, in-frame beta chains only. Every distinct CDR3 protein forms one entry, paired with its most common genes and DNA. For this sample the table gives around 360,000 distinct CDR3 sequences, of which just under 35% were detected only once. Of the sample, roughly 13% falls within the top ten clones.

A note on this clonotype: It has no known antigen specificity. No quality values exist for individual bases; no much larger clone is one base distant.

The chain joins TRBV6-5 to TRBJ2-1, with the D gene not confidently named. Source: cultured PBMCs, taken from culture after CMV antigen stimulation. The TCR sequence derives from a human donor in good health (CMV status not recorded). Some clones in this sample may be carry-over from other donors' samples. The CDR3 in this case is CASSYSTENEQFF. The base sequence is TGTGCCAGCAGTTACTCGACCGAAAATGAGCAGTTCTTC.